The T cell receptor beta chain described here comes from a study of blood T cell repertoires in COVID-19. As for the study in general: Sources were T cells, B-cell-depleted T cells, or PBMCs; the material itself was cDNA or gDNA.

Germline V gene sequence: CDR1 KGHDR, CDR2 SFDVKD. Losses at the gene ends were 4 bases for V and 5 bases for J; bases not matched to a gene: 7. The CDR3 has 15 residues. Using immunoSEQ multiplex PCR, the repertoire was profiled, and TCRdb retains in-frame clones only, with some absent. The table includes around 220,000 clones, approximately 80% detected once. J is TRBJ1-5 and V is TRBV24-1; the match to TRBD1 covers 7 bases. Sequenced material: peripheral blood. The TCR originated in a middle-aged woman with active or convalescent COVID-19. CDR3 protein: CATSDPTGVHQPQHF. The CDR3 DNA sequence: TGTGCCACCAGTGACCCAACAGGGGTCCATCAGCCCCAGCATTTT.